The 5 T cell receptor beta chains listed next were all sequenced from one sample in a study of T cells after yellow fever vaccination (dated by TCRdb to the late 2010s). To prepare the library, 5' RACE was applied. The listed sequencing device is Illumina HiSeq 2500. TCRdb reanalyzed the raw reads on its own, using fastp at Q25 for trimming and MiXCR for clone calling, and kept in-frame beta chains. Every CDR3 protein is listed once, alongside the most common genes and DNA of its rows. Present in this sample are some 500,000 distinct CDR3 sequences, less than 15% of which were seen just once. In total, the top ten clones hold around 15% of the sample. This specimen's treatment or condition label, per the study, means: live attenuated yellow fever vaccine strain. The starting material was PBMCs, obtained on the day of the yellow fever booster vaccination. The receptors here all came from a man younger than 40 who received the YFV17D yellow fever vaccine.

The chain combines TRBV6-6 with TRBJ1-1; 8 bases are shared with TRBD1. The CDR3 loop spans 13 amino acids. Germline loops: CDR1 MNHNY, CDR2 SVGAGI (reference sequence). V was clipped by 10 bases and J by 0 bases; unmatched bases: 4. CDR3 in DNA: TGTGCCACAGACAGGGGTTTGAACACTGAAGCTTTCTTT. It codes for CATDRGLNTEAFF.

This clonotype was detected only a few times. This chain links TRBV7-8 with TRBJ2-7; D might be TRBD1 or TRBD2, each matching 5 bases. Trimming shortened V by 0 bases and J by 7 bases, and 19 bases separated the two germline ends. Per the germline V gene, CDR1 is SGHVS and CDR2 is FQNEAQ. The CDR3 is made up of 16 amino acids. This chain's CDR3 is CASSLAYPSGAREQYF. CDR3 bases: TGTGCCAGCAGCTTAGCTTATCCATCCGGGGCGAGGGAGCAGTACTTC.

This clonotype has more than one count but fewer than ten. CDR3 in amino acids: CASSSGGGYRNTQYF. The CDR3 bases are TGTGCCAGCAGTTCAGGCGGGGGGTATAGGAATACGCAGTATTTT. This chain joins TRBV6-5 and TRBJ2-3; 8 bases line up with TRBD2. Germline lookup yields CDR1 MNHEY and CDR2 SVGAGI. After removal of 4 bases from V and 7 bases from J, the junction contained 10 bases not matched to a gene. CDR3 size: 15 residues.

This clonotype was seen only a few times. The V call is TRBV15, the J call TRBJ2-6; no reliable D call. V was clipped by 5 bases and J by 0 bases, with 17 bases between them. The CDR3 sequence is 18 residues long. CDR1 LNHNV and CDR2 YYDKDF come from the germline V gene (reference sequence). This CDR3 is CATSALQLTSSGANVLTF. The CDR3, as DNA: TGTGCCACCAGCGCTCTACAGCTAACCAGCTCTGGGGCCAACGTCCTGACTTTC. Supplemented by reference TRBV15 and TRBJ2-6, the full variable domain reads DAMVIQNPRYQVTQFGKPVTLSCSQTLNHNVMYWYQQKSSQAPKLLFHYYDKDFNNEADTPDNFQSRRPNTSFCFLDIRSPGLGDTAMYLCATSALQLTSSGANVLTFGAGSRLTVL.

The V call is TRBV3-1, the J call TRBJ2-1; 10 nucleotides line up with TRBD2. The J segment lost 8 bases and the V segment lost 5 bases, leaving 9 bases of the junction unmatched. The germline V gene has CDR1 LGHDT and CDR2 YNNKEL (reference sequence). The CDR3 totals 15 residues. CDR3 DNA sequence: TGTGCCAGCAGCGGTGGGGCTAGCGGGAGTGATGAGCAGTTCTTC. This codes for CASSGGASGSDEQFF.